These 8 T cell receptor beta chains came from one sample sequenced in a study of a mutant IDH1 vaccine in newly diagnosed glioma. Time point meaning: week 5, during vaccination. Each vaccine dose was 300 ug of mutant IDH1 20-mer peptide, with topical imiquimod. For these TCRs, the target antigens are not known. Data came from immunoSEQ multiplex PCR; TCRdb stores just in-frame clones and leaves some out. The repertoire has some 51,000 clones, around 80% of them found once; the top ten carry 5.2%. The source was PBMCs, collected from a glioma patient whose treatment included an IDH1 peptide vaccine. These receptors all come from a man in his forties or fifties with glioma.

V gene TRBV6-6 combines with J gene TRBJ1-5; TRBD1 is a possible D gene (6 bases). Germline CDR1 MNHNY, CDR2 SVGAGI (reference sequence). The CDR3 extends over 15 amino acids. V was cut by 7 bases and J by 2 bases, with 15 bases left in between. In DNA form, the CDR3 reads TGTGCCAGCAATCCCTCGGGGGCCGGCAATCAGCCCCAGCATTTT. It yields the protein CASNPSGAGNQPQHF.

This chain connects TRBV7-2 to TRBJ2-1, with a possible D match to TRBD2 (5 bases). The CDR3 runs to 13 residues. Germline CDR1 SGHTA, CDR2 FQGNSA. Trimming took 4 bases from V and 10 from J, leaving 14 bases between them. This CDR3 reads CASSSMRTSEQFF. CDR3 sequence (DNA): TGTGCCAGCAGCTCGATGCGGACTTCCGAGCAGTTCTTC.

This chain uses TRBV19 with TRBJ2-1; 8 bases are shared with TRBD1. CDR1 LNHDA and CDR2 SQIVND come from the germline V gene (reference sequence). The CDR3 covers 17 residues. Germline trimming cut 5 bases from V and 7 bases from J; bases unmatched to any gene: 16. The CDR3 is CASSVTLTGVVGNEQFF. CDR3 DNA sequence: TGTGCCAGTAGTGTGACACTGACAGGGGTTGTAGGGAATGAGCAGTTCTTC.

The genes are TRBV7-3 and TRBJ2-1, with 7 bases aligning to TRBD1. This CDR3 region has 15 residues. Germline CDR1 and CDR2: SGHTA and FQGTGA. V lost 4 bases to trimming and J lost 10 bases; unmatched junction nucleotides: 13. The CDR3 nucleotides read TGTGCCAGCAGCTCCTCCGGGACAGCCCTAGGGGAGCAGTTCTTC. Protein: CASSSSGTALGEQFF.

The chain carries TRBV7-3 and TRBJ1-1; the match to TRBD1 covers 8 bases. CDR1 is SGHTA and CDR2 is FQGTGA in the germline V gene. V shed 7 bases, J shed 1 base, and the junction held 5 bases outside the gene matches. The CDR3 spans 14 residues. The CDR3 DNA is TGTGCCAGCACCACCGGGACAGGGAACACTGAAGCTTTCTTT. Protein product: CASTTGTGNTEAFF.

The CDR3 coding sequence is TGTGCTAGTGGTCCGGGACTAGCGGTAGACACGCAGTATTTT. It translates to CASGPGLAVDTQYF. The chain is built from TRBV12-5 and TRBJ2-3; 11 bases line up with TRBD2. Germline values: CDR1 LGHNT, CDR2 FRNRAP. The V and J ends lost 5 bases and 9 bases, in that order; junction bases with no gene match: 7. The CDR3 is made up of 14 amino acids.

The J gene is TRBJ2-2, the V gene TRBV6-5; no definite D call. This CDR3 region has 15 residues. V gave up 5 bases and J gave up 7 bases, with 17 bases separating them. CDR1 is MNHEY, CDR2 SVGAGI, per germline. The CDR3 DNA is TGTGCCAGCAGTATCCAGGTCCTTGGTCACGGGGAGCTGTTTTTT. Encoded protein: CASSIQVLGHGELFF.

This clone appeared a few times. The chain links TRBV5-6 to TRBJ1-2; the D gene is possibly TRBD1 (6 bases). CDR3 length: 16 residues. Germline CDR1 and CDR2: SGHDT and YYEEEE. V lost 4 bases and J 3 bases, leaving 19 bases between the germline ends. The CDR3 loop reads CASSPLTTGQYYGYTF. CDR3 bases: TGTGCCAGCAGCCCGCTTACAACCGGACAGTACTATGGCTACACCTTC.